Listed below are T cell receptor beta chains from one sample, sequenced in a study of T-cell reconstitution after alpha-beta-depleted transplantation in children. TCRdb re-called the PCR reads with MiXCR, one entry per CDR3 protein. This sample has approximately 420,000 distinct CDR3 sequences, with 9.5% to 13% found just once. The material was PBMCs from the stem cell graft donor, obtained from the stem cell graft. Receptors were obtained from a human donor who donated a stem cell graft to a child with acute myeloid leukemia. Each CDR3 is given with its conserved first and last residue. A D gene is named only where the DNA matches it firmly. Clone size is shown for a subset of rows, as once, few, many or a class of expanded clone.

.	.	TRBJ1-1	TRBV19	CASSRVAEAFF	TGTGCCAGTAGTCGGGTAGCTGAAGCTTTCTTT
.	few	TRBJ2-5	TRBV18	CASSPSTGLRHKTQYF	TGTGCCAGCTCACCATCGACAGGACTTAGGCATAAGACCCAGTACTTC
.	many	TRBJ1-5	TRBV5-1	CASSPGEGLQPQHF	TGCGCCAGCAGCCCCGGGGAGGGTCTTCAGCCCCAGCATTTT
TRBD1	.	TRBJ1-2	TRBV29-1	CSVDRTGALHGYTF	TGCAGCGTCGATAGGACAGGGGCCCTGCATGGCTACACCTTC
TRBD1	.	TRBJ1-2	TRBV29-1	CSVGTGVGYTF	TGCAGCGTTGGGACAGGGGTTGGCTACACCTTC
.	few	TRBJ1-5	TRBV2	CASSPDGDQPQHF	TGTGCCAGCAGTCCGGACGGAGATCAGCCCCAGCATTTT
.	few	TRBJ1-2	TRBV20-1	CSAKGGIGYTF	TGCAGTGCAAAAGGAGGGATAGGCTACACCTTC
.	many	TRBJ1-1	TRBV7-3	CASSLNPVGGNTEAFF	TGTGCCAGCAGCTTAAACCCGGTCGGGGGGAACACTGAAGCTTTCTTT
.	few	TRBJ2-1	TRBV7-8	CASSDRRVREQFF	TGTGCCAGCAGCGACAGACGGGTCCGTGAGCAGTTCTTC
.	.	TRBJ2-5	TRBV2	CASSEGWGETQYF	TGTGCCAGCAGTGAGGGTTGGGGGGAGACCCAGTACTTC
TRBD2	.	TRBJ2-1	TRBV5-1	CASSLSLAGGYSYNEQFF	TGCGCCAGCAGCTTGTCATTGGCGGGAGGGTACTCCTACAATGAGCAGTTCTTC
TRBD1	.	TRBJ2-4	TRBV18	CASSPEQGGTLAKNIQYF	TGTGCCAGCTCACCGGAACAGGGGGGCACTCTAGCCAAAAACATTCAGTACTTC
TRBD1	few	TRBJ2-5	TRBV20-1	CSARRWTGGAETQYF	TGCAGTGCTAGGAGGTGGACAGGGGGCGCAGAGACCCAGTACTTC
TRBD2	.	TRBJ2-5	TRBV7-2	CASSWTSGKETQYF	TGTGCCAGCAGCTGGACTAGCGGAAAAGAGACCCAGTACTTC
.	.	TRBJ1-1	TRBV12-5	CASGLVLGPLGAFF	TGTGCTAGTGGTTTGGTACTTGGGCCTCTAGGAGCTTTCTTT
.	.	TRBJ2-3	TRBV5-1	CASSIGQFEDTQYF	TGCGCCAGCAGCATAGGACAGTTCGAAGATACGCAGTATTTT
TRBD2	many	TRBJ2-2	TRBV19	CASKGSGGAVTGELFF	TGTGCCAGTAAAGGGTCCGGGGGGGCCGTCACCGGGGAGCTGTTTTTT
TRBD2	.	TRBJ2-1	TRBV7-8	CASSPWGEGLGEQFF	TGTGCCAGCAGCCCGTGGGGGGAGGGCCTAGGTGAGCAGTTCTTC
.	.	TRBJ1-1	TRBV5-1	CASSLVGRGTEAFF	TGCGCCAGCAGCTTGGTGGGGCGGGGGACTGAAGCTTTCTTT
TRBD2	many	TRBJ2-3	TRBV6-2/TRBV6-3	CASRKTGSGRESTDTQYF	TGTGCCAGCAGAAAGACGGGGAGCGGGAGGGAGAGCACAGATACGCAGTATTTT
.	few	TRBJ1-1	TRBV5-1	CASSLAVSWDTEAFF	TGCGCCAGCAGCTTGGCCGTCTCGTGGGACACTGAAGCTTTCTTT
.	few	TRBJ2-3	TRBV10-3	CAISAAITDTQYF	TGTGCCATCAGTGCAGCTATCACAGATACGCAGTATTTT
.	many	TRBJ1-1	TRBV28	CASSLGVMGTPEAFF	TGTGCCAGCAGTTTGGGAGTAATGGGGACCCCTGAAGCTTTCTTT
TRBD1	.	TRBJ1-1	TRBV6-4	CASSDPRTGENTEAFF	TGTGCCAGCAGTGACCCAAGGACAGGGGAGAACACTGAAGCTTTCTTT
.	few	TRBJ2-5	TRBV11-2	CASSLVIFGGRGLGETQYF	TGTGCCAGCAGCTTAGTTATTTTCGGGGGGCGAGGGTTGGGAGAGACCCAGTACTTC
TRBD1	.	TRBJ1-6	TRBV11-2	CASSPDRGSHSPLHF	TGTGCCAGCAGCCCCGACAGGGGGTCTCATTCACCCCTCCACTTT
.	.	TRBJ1-5	TRBV4-1	CASSHWQGGQPQHF	TGCGCCAGCAGCCACTGGCAGGGAGGTCAGCCCCAGCATTTT
.	.	TRBJ1-6	TRBV7-6	CASSRINSPLHF	TGTGCCAGCAGCCGGATCAATTCACCCCTCCACTTT
.	few	TRBJ1-5	TRBV27	CASSGTLGNQPQHF	TGTGCCAGCAGTGGGACTCTTGGCAATCAGCCCCAGCATTTT
TRBD2	.	TRBJ2-7	TRBV5-1	CASRDSGGYEQYF	TGCGCCAGCAGAGATTCGGGGGGCTACGAGCAGTACTTC
TRBD2	few	TRBJ2-1	TRBV5-1	CATTPTGEGYNEQFF	TGCGCCACCACGCCGACGGGGGAGGGCTACAATGAGCAGTTCTTC
TRBD1	few	TRBJ1-2	TRBV12-3/TRBV12-4	CASSGLGQANYGYTF	TGTGCCAGCAGTGGCCTCGGACAGGCTAACTATGGCTACACCTTC
.	few	TRBJ1-3	TRBV6-2/TRBV6-3	CASSYSASSGNTIYF	TGTGCCAGCAGTTACTCGGCAAGCTCTGGAAACACCATATATTTT
.	few	TRBJ2-6	TRBV27	CASSLFTDSGANVLTF	TGTGCCAGCAGTTTATTTACAGACTCTGGGGCCAACGTCCTGACTTTC
TRBD1	few	TRBJ1-6	TRBV30	CAGRQGRENSPLHF	TGTGCCGGACGACAGGGAAGAGAGAATTCACCCCTCCACTTT
TRBD2	few	TRBJ2-7	TRBV9	CASSGPSGRPYEQYF	TGTGCCAGCAGCGGCCCTAGCGGGAGGCCATACGAGCAGTACTTC
.	many	TRBJ1-5	TRBV7-9	CASSSGNSPGLAQHF	TGTGCCAGCAGCAGCGGAAACAGCCCCGGTCTGGCCCAGCATTTT
.	.	TRBJ1-2	TRBV29-1	CSVEGGFGYGSTF	.
.	.	TRBJ1-1	TRBV20-1	CSARDPLRGGLNTEAFF	TGCAGTGCTAGAGATCCCCTCCGGGGGGGGTTGAACACTGAAGCTTTCTTT
.	few	TRBJ1-5	TRBV27	CASGKLTAGGQPQHF	TGTGCCAGCGGCAAGTTGACGGCTGGGGGCCAGCCCCAGCATTTT
.	.	TRBJ1-4	TRBV30	CAWTSTRGEKLFF	TGTGCCTGGACCTCCACCCGGGGTGAAAAACTGTTTTTT
TRBD2	few	TRBJ2-3	TRBV6-4	CASSDPEWGGTQYF	TGTGCCAGCAGTGACCCGGAATGGGGGGGTACGCAGTATTTT
.	.	TRBJ1-2	TRBV19	CASRSRDNYGYTF	TGTGCCAGTAGAAGTAGGGACAACTATGGCTACACCTTC
.	few	TRBJ2-6	TRBV7-2	CAHALGGANVLTF	TGTGCCCACGCTTTAGGCGGGGCCAACGTCCTGACTTTC
.	.	TRBJ2-3	TRBV20-1	CSAEAASTDTKYF	TGCAGTGCCGAAGCAGCTAGCACAGATACGAAGTATTTT
TRBD2	.	TRBJ2-2	TRBV7-3	CASSPGLAGVIANTGELFF	TGTGCCAGCAGCCCAGGACTAGCGGGAGTGATCGCGAACACCGGGGAGCTGTTTTTT
TRBD2	many	TRBJ2-3	TRBV6-2/TRBV6-3	CASSYGGAGTDTQYF	TGTGCCAGCAGTTACGGGGGAGCGGGGACCGATACGCAGTATTTT
.	few	TRBJ2-1	TRBV3-1	CASSLLGVDEQFF	TGTGCCAGCAGCCTCCTGGGGGTCGATGAGCAGTTCTTC
.	.	TRBJ1-2	TRBV20-1	CSARVRGVARDYGYTF	TGCAGTGCTAGAGTGAGGGGGGTGGCCCGAGACTATGGCTACACCTTC
.	few	TRBJ2-1	TRBV28	CASGAGPRGVGEQFF	TGTGCCAGCGGGGCCGGACCGAGAGGGGTCGGTGAGCAGTTCTTC
.	few	TRBJ2-7	TRBV6-1	CASSSGTFYEQYF	TGTGCCAGCAGCTCCGGGACTTTCTACGAGCAGTACTTC
TRBD1	.	TRBJ1-1	TRBV5-1	CASSARDRGRQGDGEAFF	TGCGCCAGCAGCGCCCGGGACAGGGGGCGGCAAGGTGATGGTGAAGCTTTCTTT
.	many	TRBJ2-3	TRBV10-3	CATEQGFSNTQYF	TGTGCCACCGAGCAGGGTTTTTCAAATACGCAGTATTTT
.	.	TRBJ2-3	TRBV20-1	CSARDRRGGDTQYF	TGCAGTGCTAGAGATAGAAGGGGGGGGGATACGCAGTATTTT
TRBD1	few	TRBJ1-5	TRBV20-1	CSAGRPTGGNQPQHF	TGCAGTGCTGGGCGGCCGACAGGGGGAAATCAGCCCCAGCATTTT